Below, one T cell receptor (beta chain) is given with its context. Its specificity is not known. The record originates from a study of T-cell reconstitution after alpha-beta-depleted transplantation in children. Points from the study as a whole: Several hundred expanded graft clones reportedly gave rise to the alpha-beta T cells present about two months after transplant. T-cell numbers and diversity one year post-transplant derived largely from freshly generated T cells.

Losses at the gene ends were 4 bases for V and 5 bases for J; bases not matched to a gene: 6. This CDR3 has 15 residues. Germline V gene lookup returns CDR1 LNHDA and CDR2 SQIVND (reference sequence). Preparation of the TCRbeta library involved a method that used unique molecular identifiers. TCRdb reprocessed the PCR reads with MiXCR, giving one entry per CDR3 protein. This table holds some 350,000 distinct CDR3 sequences, under 20% found once. The V and J genes are TRBV19 and TRBJ2-3, with 10 bases aligning to TRBD2. The sequences come from PBMCs, mostly from graft donor cells, collected 360 days after TCRalphabeta/CD19-depleted stem cell transplant. The sequence was collected from a male patient between 2 and 10 years old who had a stem cell transplant for acute lymphoblastic leukemia, so the T cells may come from the graft donor. This chain's CDR3 is CASSKVGLAEDTQYF. DNA for the CDR3: TGTGCCAGTAGTAAGGTTGGACTAGCGGAAGATACGCAGTATTTT.